These T cell receptor beta chains were read from a single sample in a study of beta chain features in type 1 diabetes. The method was immunoSEQ multiplex PCR; TCRdb's version includes in-frame clones alone and lacks a portion of them. Of about 230,000 clones in the sample, around 15% were seen once. The sequenced material came from naive CD4+ T cells from blood. Receptors originate from a man aged 25 to 45 with type 1 diabetes. Both conserved end residues are part of each CDR3. A D gene is named only where the DNA matches it firmly. Size values are once, few and many counts, or a class for expanded clones, and some rows have none.

DNA | CDR3 | V | D | size | J
TGTGCCATCAGTGAGTCAACTAGCACAGATACGCAGTATTTT | CAISESTSTDTQYF | TRBV10-3 | . | few | TRBJ2-3
TGTGCCAGCAGCCAATTCGGGAAAGAGACCCAGTACTTC | CASSQFGKETQYF | TRBV14 | . | . | TRBJ2-5
TGTGCCAGCAGCCCCTTAAACGGGAGGGGTTCCTACAATGAGCAGTTCTTC | CASSPLNGRGSYNEQFF | TRBV11-2 | TRBD2 | . | TRBJ2-1
TGCGCCAGCAGCTCCGGGTTAACGGGGACAGATACGCAGTATTTT | CASSSGLTGTDTQYF | TRBV5-1 | . | few | TRBJ2-3
TGTGCCAGCATGAGGACTAGCGGGAATACAGATACGCAGTATTTT | CASMRTSGNTDTQYF | TRBV18 | TRBD2 | . | TRBJ2-3
TGTGCCAGCAGCCAGATGACTAGCGGGAGGCCACAAGAGACCCAGTACTTC | CASSQMTSGRPQETQYF | TRBV4-2 | TRBD2 | . | TRBJ2-5
TGTGCCAGCAGTGTTCGGCAGGCAGAGGATACGCAGTATTTT | CASSVRQAEDTQYF | TRBV2 | . | . | TRBJ2-3
TGTGCCAGCAGTACCGTCGGTACAGGGTTAGGGGCTAGCACAGATACGCAGTATTTT | CASSTVGTGLGASTDTQYF | TRBV9 | . | few | TRBJ2-3
TGTGCCAGCAGCTTATATACGGCCTACGAGCAGTACTTC | CASSLYTAYEQYF | TRBV7-2 | . | . | TRBJ2-7
TGCAGTGCTAGAAGGCTAGCTGATCAGTATTTT | CSARRLADQYF | TRBV20-1 | . | few | TRBJ2-3
TGTGCCAGCAGCTTCATGACAGGGGACCCCTACGAGCAGTACTTC | CASSFMTGDPYEQYF | TRBV7-2 | TRBD1 | . | TRBJ2-7
TGTGCCAGCTCGCGGACGGGCGGAGAGACCCAGTACTTC | CASSRTGGETQYF | TRBV28 | . | few | TRBJ2-5
TGCGCCAGCAGCCCCCTCATCGGGCTAGGGCAGGATGAGCAGTTCTTC | CASSPLIGLGQDEQFF | TRBV5-1 | . | . | TRBJ2-1
TGTGCCAGCAGCCATTTTAGTGTCGGTGACGACCAGTACTTC | CASSHFSVGDDQYF | TRBV27 | . | . | TRBJ2-7
TGTGCCAGCAGCTTAGACACCCTGAACACCGGGGAGCTGTTTTTT | CASSLDTLNTGELFF | TRBV11-2 | . | few | TRBJ2-2
TGTGCCAGCAGGCCTCCTGGGGGGGAGACCCAGTACTTC | CASRPPGGETQYF | TRBV25-1 | . | few | TRBJ2-5
TGTGCCAGCAGCTTCTCTGAAGGGGAAAAACTGTTTTTT | CASSFSEGEKLFF | TRBV7-6 | . | few | TRBJ1-4
TGTGCCAGCAGCCTCCGGACCCGCACAGATACGCAGTATTTT | CASSLRTRTDTQYF | TRBV7-8 | . | few | TRBJ2-3
TGTGCCAGCAGCGCTCGGACTAGCGGGAGAGCAGATACGCAGTATTTT | CASSARTSGRADTQYF | TRBV9 | TRBD2 | . | TRBJ2-3
TGTGCCAGCAGAAATCGACTAGCCCGGGAGTATTTT | CASRNRLAREYF | TRBV7-2 | TRBD2 | . | TRBJ2-3
TGCGCCGGGCGCGGACAGGACTCCTACGAGCAGTACTTC | CAGRGQDSYEQYF | TRBV23-1 | TRBD1 | . | TRBJ2-7
TGTGCCAGCAGCCCCCGTAGTAGCGGGAGAACGGCAGAGACCCAGTACTTC | CASSPRSSGRTAETQYF | TRBV7-9 | TRBD2 | once | TRBJ2-5
TGTGCCAGCAGCTCGATCACAGTATCCCAAGAGACCCAGTACTTC | CASSSITVSQETQYF | TRBV11-2 | . | . | TRBJ2-5
TGTGCCTGGATGGTGGGGGCGTCAGGAAACACCATATATTTT | CAWMVGASGNTIYF | TRBV30 | . | few | TRBJ1-3
TGTGCCAGCAGTTCCCCTTCGGGCGATTCCTACGAGCAGTACTTC | CASSSPSGDSYEQYF | TRBV28 | . | . | TRBJ2-7
TGCGCCAGCAGTGCTACAGGGGGCGGCTCCTACAATGAGCAGTTCTTC | CASSATGGGSYNEQFF | TRBV10-2 | TRBD1 | few | TRBJ2-1
TGTGCCAGCAGCTTGGGTACAGGTTGGAATCAGCCCCAGCATTTT | CASSLGTGWNQPQHF | TRBV5-6 | . | . | TRBJ1-5
TGTGCCACGGGCTTTTTCCGGGGCACGAACACTGAAGCTTTCTTT | CATGFFRGTNTEAFF | TRBV7-2 | . | . | TRBJ1-1
TGTGCCAGTAGTAGCCCCGGGACCTACGAGCAGTACTTC | CASSSPGTYEQYF | TRBV19 | . | . | TRBJ2-7
TGCGCCAGCAGCGTCCGGGGGCAAGAGACCCAGTACTTC | CASSVRGQETQYF | TRBV4-3 | . | few | TRBJ2-5
TGTGCCAGCAGTGATCTGCGTGAGTATTACGAGCAGTACTTC | CASSDLREYYEQYF | TRBV25-1 | . | few | TRBJ2-7
TGTGCCAGCAGCTTAGTAGCAGGGGATTCGACGCAGTATTTT | CASSLVAGDSTQYF | TRBV11-2 | . | few | TRBJ2-3
TGTGCCAGCAGTGCGCACGGTTCTCAGCCCCAGCATTTT | CASSAHGSQPQHF | TRBV6-5 | . | few | TRBJ1-5
TGTGCCTGGAGTGTACGGGAGTCTGGCGGCTACACCTTC | CAWSVRESGGYTF | TRBV30 | . | few | TRBJ1-2
TGTGCCAGCCAGGGGGATGGCTACACCTTC | CASQGDGYTF | TRBV28 | TRBD1 | . | TRBJ1-2
TGTGCCAGCAGCTTATCTCCAGATACGCAGTATTTT | CASSLSPDTQYF | TRBV13 | . | . | TRBJ2-3
TGTGCCAGCAGCCTCGGGCCCATCGGGGAGACCCAGTACTTC | CASSLGPIGETQYF | TRBV7-3 | . | few | TRBJ2-5
TGTGCCAGCAGCCGCTCACGGGCGGGCAATGAGCAGTTCTTC | CASSRSRAGNEQFF | TRBV6-5 | . | few | TRBJ2-1
TGCGCCAGCAGTCAATCCCTTAGGTACAGGACGACTTACACAGATACGCAGTATTTT | CASSQSLRYRTTYTDTQYF | TRBV23-1 | . | . | TRBJ2-3
TGTGCCAGCAGTTTATCGGCTGCTAGCTCCTACAATGAGCAGTTCTTC | CASSLSAASSYNEQFF | TRBV28 | . | . | TRBJ2-1
TGTGCCAGCCACAGGGCAGGGTTCTACGAGCAGTACTTC | CASHRAGFYEQYF | TRBV25-1 | . | . | TRBJ2-7
TGTGCCAGCAGTTTCCTACTAGCGGGACAAGAGACCCAGTACTTC | CASSFLLAGQETQYF | TRBV28 | TRBD2 | few | TRBJ2-5
TGCAGCGTGTTAAATCGGGGGCACACAGATACGCAGTATTTT | CSVLNRGHTDTQYF | TRBV29-1 | . | . | TRBJ2-3
TGCAGCGTTGAATCCAGATACACCGGGGAGCTGTTTTTT | CSVESRYTGELFF | TRBV29-1 | . | . | TRBJ2-2
TGTGCTAGCAGCCAGCTAGCGGCACCCAACACCGGGGAGCTGTTTTTT | CASSQLAAPNTGELFF | TRBV7-7 | TRBD2 | . | TRBJ2-2
TGTGCCAGCAGTCGAAAGCAGGGATGGGAGACCCAGTACTTC | CASSRKQGWETQYF | TRBV27 | . | . | TRBJ2-5
TGTGCCAGCAGCTTAGCGGGACAGGGTTTCAAGGGCTACACCTTC | CASSLAGQGFKGYTF | TRBV7-2 | TRBD1 | . | TRBJ1-2
TGCAGCTTCGGAGGGACAGGGGGCGTCTACGAGCAGTACTTC | CSFGGTGGVYEQYF | TRBV29-1 | TRBD1 | . | TRBJ2-7
TGTGCCTGGAGACTAGCGGGAACGGAGACCCAGTACTTC | CAWRLAGTETQYF | TRBV30 | TRBD2 | few | TRBJ2-5
TGTGCCTGGAGTGTCGGAGGGGCCGGCGTCCTGACTTTC | CAWSVGGAGVLTF | TRBV30 | . | . | TRBJ2-6
TGCAGCGTAAAGACAGCTGCGACCTATGGCTACACCTTC | CSVKTAATYGYTF | TRBV29-1 | . | few | TRBJ1-2
TGTGCCACCAATAAGAGGGTGGACCTCACAGATACGCAGTATTTT | CATNKRVDLTDTQYF | TRBV7-9 | . | . | TRBJ2-3
TGCGCCAGCTTCACTGGAAGTCTAGCGGAAGAGACCCAGTACTTC | CASFTGSLAEETQYF | TRBV5-1 | TRBD2 | few | TRBJ2-5
TGTGCCAGCAGCCAAGGGATTGGACTAGCGGGAGGCGATGAGCAGTTCTTC | CASSQGIGLAGGDEQFF | TRBV14 | TRBD2 | few | TRBJ2-1